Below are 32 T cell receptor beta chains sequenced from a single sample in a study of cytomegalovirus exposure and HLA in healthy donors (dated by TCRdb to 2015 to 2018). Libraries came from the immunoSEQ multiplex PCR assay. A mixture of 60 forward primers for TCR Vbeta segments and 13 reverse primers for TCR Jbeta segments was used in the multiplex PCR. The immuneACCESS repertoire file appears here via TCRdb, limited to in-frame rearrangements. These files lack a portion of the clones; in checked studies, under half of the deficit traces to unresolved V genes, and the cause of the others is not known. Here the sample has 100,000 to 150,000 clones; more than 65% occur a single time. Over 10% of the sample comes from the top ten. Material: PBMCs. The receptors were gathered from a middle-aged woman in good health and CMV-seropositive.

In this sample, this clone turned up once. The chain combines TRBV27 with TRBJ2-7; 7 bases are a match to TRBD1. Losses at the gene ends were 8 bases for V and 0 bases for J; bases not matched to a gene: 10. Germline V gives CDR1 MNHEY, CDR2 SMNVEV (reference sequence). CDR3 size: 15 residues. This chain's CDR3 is CASAEEQGHSYEQYF. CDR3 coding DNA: TGTGCCAGCGCTGAGGAACAGGGGCACTCCTACGAGCAGTACTTC.

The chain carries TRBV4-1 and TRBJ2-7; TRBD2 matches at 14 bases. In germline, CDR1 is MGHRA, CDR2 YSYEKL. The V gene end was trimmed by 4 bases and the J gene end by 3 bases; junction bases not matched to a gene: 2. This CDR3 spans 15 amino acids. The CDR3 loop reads CASSRGTSGSYEQYF. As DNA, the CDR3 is TGCGCCAGCAGCCGGGGGACTAGCGGGAGCTACGAGCAGTACTTC.

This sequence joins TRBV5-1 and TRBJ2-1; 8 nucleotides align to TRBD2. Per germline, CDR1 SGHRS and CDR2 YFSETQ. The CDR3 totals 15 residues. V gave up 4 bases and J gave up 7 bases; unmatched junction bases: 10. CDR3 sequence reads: CASSLGRGPTNEQFF. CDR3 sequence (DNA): TGCGCCAGCAGCCTCGGGAGGGGCCCTACGAATGAGCAGTTCTTC. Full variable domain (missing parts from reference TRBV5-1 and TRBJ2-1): KAGVTQTPRYLIKTRGQQVTLSCSPISGHRSVSWYQQTPGQGLQFLFEYFSETQRNKGNFPGRFSGRQFSNSRSEMNVSTLELGDSALYLCASSLGRGPTNEQFFGPGTRLTVL.

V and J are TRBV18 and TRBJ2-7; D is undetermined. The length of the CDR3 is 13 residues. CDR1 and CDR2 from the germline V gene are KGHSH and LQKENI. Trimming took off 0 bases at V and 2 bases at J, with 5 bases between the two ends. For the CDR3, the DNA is TGTGCCAGCTCACCACCAACTGCCTACGAGCAGTACTTC. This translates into CASSPPTAYEQYF.

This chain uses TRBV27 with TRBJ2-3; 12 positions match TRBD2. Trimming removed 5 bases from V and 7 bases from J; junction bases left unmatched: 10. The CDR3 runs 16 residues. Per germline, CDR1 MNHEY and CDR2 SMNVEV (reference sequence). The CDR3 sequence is CASSRTSGTIQYTQYF. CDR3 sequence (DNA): TGTGCCAGCAGTCGGACTAGCGGGACCATCCAATATACGCAGTATTTT.

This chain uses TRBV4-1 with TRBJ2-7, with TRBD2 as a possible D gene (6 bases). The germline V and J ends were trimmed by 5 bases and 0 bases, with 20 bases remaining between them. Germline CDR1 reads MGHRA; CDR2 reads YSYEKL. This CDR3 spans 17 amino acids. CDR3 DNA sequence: TGCGCCAGCAGCAAAGCCGGTGGCGGGATAGGCTCCTACGAGCAGTACTTC. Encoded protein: CASSKAGGGIGSYEQYF.

For the CDR3, the DNA is TGCAGCGCCAACACCCTAGCTAACTATGGCTACACCTTC. Translation: CSANTLANYGYTF. The chain combines TRBV29-1 with TRBJ1-2; no clear D. The CDR3 is 13 amino acids. Germline assignment: CDR1 SQVTM and CDR2 ANQGSEA. V lost 7 bases and J 0 bases, leaving 12 bases between the germline ends.

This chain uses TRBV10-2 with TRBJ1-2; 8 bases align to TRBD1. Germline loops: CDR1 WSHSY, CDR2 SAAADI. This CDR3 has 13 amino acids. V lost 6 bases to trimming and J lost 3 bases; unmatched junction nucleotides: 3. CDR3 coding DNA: TGCGCCAGCAGATTACAGGGGGACTATGGCTACACCTTC. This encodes CASRLQGDYGYTF.

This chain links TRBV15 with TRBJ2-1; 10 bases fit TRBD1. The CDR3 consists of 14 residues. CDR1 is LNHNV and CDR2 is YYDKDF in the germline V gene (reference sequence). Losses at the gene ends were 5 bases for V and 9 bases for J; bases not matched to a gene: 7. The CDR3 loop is CATSLRQGAGEQFF. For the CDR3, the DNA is TGTGCCACCAGCTTACGACAGGGGGCAGGTGAGCAGTTCTTC.

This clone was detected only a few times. The CDR3 sequence: CASSRGGENSPLHF. Here the CDR3 DNA reads TGTGCCAGCTCACGAGGGGGCGAGAATTCACCCCTCCACTTT. This chain uses TRBV18 with TRBJ1-6, with 7 bases identical to TRBD1. V shed 4 bases, J shed 7 bases, and the junction held 4 bases outside the gene matches. The CDR3 has 14 amino acids. The germline gives CDR1 KGHSH, CDR2 LQKENI.

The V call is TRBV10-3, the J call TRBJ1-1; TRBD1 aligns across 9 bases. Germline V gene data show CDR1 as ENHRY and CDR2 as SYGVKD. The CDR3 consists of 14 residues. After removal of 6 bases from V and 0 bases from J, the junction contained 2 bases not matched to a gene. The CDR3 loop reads CAIRGTGLNTEAFF. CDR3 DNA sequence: TGTGCCATCAGGGGGACAGGGCTGAACACTGAAGCTTTCTTT.

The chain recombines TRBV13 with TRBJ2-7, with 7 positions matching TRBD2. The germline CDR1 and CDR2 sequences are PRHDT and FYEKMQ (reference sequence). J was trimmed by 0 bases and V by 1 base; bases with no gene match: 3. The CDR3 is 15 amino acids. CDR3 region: CASSLVPSGSYEQYF. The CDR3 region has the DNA TGTGCCAGCAGCTTAGTTCCTAGCGGCTCCTACGAGCAGTACTTC.

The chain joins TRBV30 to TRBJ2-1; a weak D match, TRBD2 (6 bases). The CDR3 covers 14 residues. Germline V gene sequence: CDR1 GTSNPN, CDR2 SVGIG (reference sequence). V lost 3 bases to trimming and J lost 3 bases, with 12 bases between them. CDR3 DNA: TGTGCCTGGAGCAGCGGGCCCTTCTACAATGAGCAGTTCTTC. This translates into CAWSSGPFYNEQFF.

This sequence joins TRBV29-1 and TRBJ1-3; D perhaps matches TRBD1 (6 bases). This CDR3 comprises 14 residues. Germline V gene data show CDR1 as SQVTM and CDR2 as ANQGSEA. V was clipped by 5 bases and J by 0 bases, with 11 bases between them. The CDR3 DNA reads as TGCAGCGTTCGAGGGGGTAACTCTGGAAACACCATATATTTT. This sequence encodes CSVRGGNSGNTIYF.

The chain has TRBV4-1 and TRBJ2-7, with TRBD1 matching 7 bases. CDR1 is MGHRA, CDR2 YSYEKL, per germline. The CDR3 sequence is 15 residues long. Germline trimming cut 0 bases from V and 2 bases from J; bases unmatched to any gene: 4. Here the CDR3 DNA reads TGCGCCAGCAGCCAAGAGGACAGGCCTACCTACGAGCAGTACTTC. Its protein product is CASSQEDRPTYEQYF.

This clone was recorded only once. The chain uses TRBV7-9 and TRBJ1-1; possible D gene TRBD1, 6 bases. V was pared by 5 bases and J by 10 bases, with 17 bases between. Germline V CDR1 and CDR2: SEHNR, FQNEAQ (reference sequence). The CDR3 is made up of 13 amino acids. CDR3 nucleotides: TGTGCCAGCAGCGATTACACTACCAGGGGAGCTTTCTTT. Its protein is CASSDYTTRGAFF.

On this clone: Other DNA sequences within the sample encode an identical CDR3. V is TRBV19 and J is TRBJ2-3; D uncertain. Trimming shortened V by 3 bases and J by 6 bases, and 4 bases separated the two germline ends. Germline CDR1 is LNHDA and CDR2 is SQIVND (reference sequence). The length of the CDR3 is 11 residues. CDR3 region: CASSIGDTQYF. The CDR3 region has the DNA TGTGCCAGTAGTATTGGCGATACGCAGTATTTT. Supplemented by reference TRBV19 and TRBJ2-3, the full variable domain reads DGGITQSPKYLFRKEGQNVTLSCEQNLNHDAMYWYRQDPGQGLRLIYYSQIVNDFQKGDIAEGYSVSREKKESFPLTVTSAQKNPTAFYLCASSIGDTQYFGPGTRLTVL.

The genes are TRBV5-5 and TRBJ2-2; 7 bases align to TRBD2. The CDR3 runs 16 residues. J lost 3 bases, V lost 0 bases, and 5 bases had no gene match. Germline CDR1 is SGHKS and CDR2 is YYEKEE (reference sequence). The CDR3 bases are TGTGCCAGCAGCTTGGTTGGCGGGAGAGACACCGGGGAGCTGTTTTTT. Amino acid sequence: CASSLVGGRDTGELFF. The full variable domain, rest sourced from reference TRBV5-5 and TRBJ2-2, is DAGVTQSPTHLIKTRGQQVTLRCSPISGHKSVSWYQQVLGQGPQFIFQYYEKEERGRGNFPDRFSARQFPNYSSELNVNALLLGDSALYLCASSLVGGRDTGELFFGEGSRLTVL.

CDR3 sequence reads: CASGIREDNEQFF. The CDR3, as DNA: TGTGCCAGCGGAATCCGGGAAGACAATGAGCAGTTCTTC. The chain recombines TRBV2 with TRBJ2-1; D perhaps matches TRBD2 (5 bases). This CDR3 has 13 amino acids. Germline V gene lookup returns CDR1 SNHLY and CDR2 FYNNEI. V lost 8 bases and J lost 5, with 13 bases in between.

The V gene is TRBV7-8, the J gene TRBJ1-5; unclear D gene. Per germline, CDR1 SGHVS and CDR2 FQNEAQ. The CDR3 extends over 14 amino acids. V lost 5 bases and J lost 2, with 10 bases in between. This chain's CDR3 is CASSLGGRNQPQHF. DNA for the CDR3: TGTGCCAGCAGCCTTGGTGGGCGCAATCAGCCCCAGCATTTT.

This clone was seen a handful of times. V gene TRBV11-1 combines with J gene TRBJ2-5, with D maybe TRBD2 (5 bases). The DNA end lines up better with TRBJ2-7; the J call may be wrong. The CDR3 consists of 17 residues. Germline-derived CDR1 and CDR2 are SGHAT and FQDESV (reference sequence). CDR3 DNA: TGTGCCAGCAGCTCTCTGGGTGGAGGACTGGCCTACTCCGAGCAGTACTTC. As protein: CASSSLGGGLAYSEQYF.

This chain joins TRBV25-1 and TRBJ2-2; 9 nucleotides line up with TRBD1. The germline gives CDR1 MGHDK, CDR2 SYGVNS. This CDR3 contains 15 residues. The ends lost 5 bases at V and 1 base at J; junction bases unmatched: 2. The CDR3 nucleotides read TGTGCCAGCAGTCGGGGACAGGGGAACACCGGGGAGCTGTTTTTT. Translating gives CASSRGQGNTGELFF. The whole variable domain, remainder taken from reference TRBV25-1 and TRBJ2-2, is EADIYQTPRYLVIGTGKKITLECSQTMGHDKMYWYQQDPGMELHLIHYSYGVNSTEKGDLSSESTVSRIRTEHFPLTLESARPSHTSQYLCASSRGQGNTGELFFGEGSRLTVL.

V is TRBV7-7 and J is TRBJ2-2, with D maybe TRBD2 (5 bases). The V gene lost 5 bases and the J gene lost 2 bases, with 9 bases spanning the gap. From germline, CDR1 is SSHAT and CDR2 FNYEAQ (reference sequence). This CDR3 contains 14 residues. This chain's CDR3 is CASSAGINTGELFF. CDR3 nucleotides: TGTGCCAGCAGCGCGGGCATCAACACCGGGGAGCTGTTTTTT.

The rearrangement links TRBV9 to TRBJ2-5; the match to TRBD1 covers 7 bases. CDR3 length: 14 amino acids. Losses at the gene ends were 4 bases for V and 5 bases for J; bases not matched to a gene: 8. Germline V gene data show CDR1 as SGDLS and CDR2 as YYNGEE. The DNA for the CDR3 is TGTGCCAGCAGCCCTTGGACAGGCTCGGAGACCCAGTACTTC. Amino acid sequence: CASSPWTGSETQYF.

CDR3: CASSEGLAGLGQETQYF. The CDR3 DNA sequence: TGTGCCAGCAGCGAGGGACTAGCGGGACTGGGCCAAGAGACCCAGTACTTC. This rearrangement joins TRBV9 to TRBJ2-5; 13 bases align to TRBD2. The J segment lost 1 base and the V segment lost 3 bases, leaving 6 bases of the junction unmatched. The CDR3 consists of 17 residues. Germline CDR1 reads SGDLS; CDR2 reads YYNGEE.

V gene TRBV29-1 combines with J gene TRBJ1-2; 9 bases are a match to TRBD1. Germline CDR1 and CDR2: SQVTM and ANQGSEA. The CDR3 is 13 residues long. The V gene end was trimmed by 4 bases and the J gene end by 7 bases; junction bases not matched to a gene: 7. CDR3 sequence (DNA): TGCAGCGTTGCCCGGACAGGGGAGCGTGGCTACACCTTC. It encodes CSVARTGERGYTF. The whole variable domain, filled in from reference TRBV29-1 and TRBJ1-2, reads SAVISQKPSRDICQRGTSLTIQCQVDSQVTMMFWYRQQPGQSLTLIATANQGSEATYESGFVIDKFPISRPNLTFSTLTVSNMSPEDSSIYLCSVARTGERGYTFGSGTRLTVV.

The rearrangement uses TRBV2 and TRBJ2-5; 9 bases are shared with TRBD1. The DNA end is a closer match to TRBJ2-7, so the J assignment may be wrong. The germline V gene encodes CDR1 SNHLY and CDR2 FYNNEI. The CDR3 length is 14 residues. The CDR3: CASSQDRGDDEQYF. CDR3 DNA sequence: TGTGCCAGCAGCCAGGACAGGGGAGACGACGAGCAGTACTTC.

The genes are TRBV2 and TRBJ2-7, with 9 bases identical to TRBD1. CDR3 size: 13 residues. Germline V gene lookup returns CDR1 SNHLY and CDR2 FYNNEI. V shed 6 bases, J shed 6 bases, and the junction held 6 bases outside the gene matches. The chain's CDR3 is CASRRTGVPEQYF. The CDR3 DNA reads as TGTGCCAGCAGGAGGACAGGGGTTCCCGAGCAGTACTTC.

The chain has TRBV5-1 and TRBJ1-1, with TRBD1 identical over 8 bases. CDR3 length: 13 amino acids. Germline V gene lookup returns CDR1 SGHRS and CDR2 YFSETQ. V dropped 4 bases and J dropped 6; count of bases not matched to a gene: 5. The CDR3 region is CASSKDRAAEAFF. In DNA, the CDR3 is TGCGCCAGCAGCAAGGACAGGGCGGCTGAAGCTTTCTTT.

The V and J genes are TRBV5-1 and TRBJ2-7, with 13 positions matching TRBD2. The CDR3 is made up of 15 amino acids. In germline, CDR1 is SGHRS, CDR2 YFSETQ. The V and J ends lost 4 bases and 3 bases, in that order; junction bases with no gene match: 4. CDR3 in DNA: TGCGCCAGCAGCCCACGGACTAGCGGGAGCTACGAGCAGTACTTC. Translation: CASSPRTSGSYEQYF.

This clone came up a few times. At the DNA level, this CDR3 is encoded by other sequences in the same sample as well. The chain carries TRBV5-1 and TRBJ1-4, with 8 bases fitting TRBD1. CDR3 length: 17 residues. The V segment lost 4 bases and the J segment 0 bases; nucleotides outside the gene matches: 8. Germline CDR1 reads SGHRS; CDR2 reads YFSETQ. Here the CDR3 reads CASSPGQGATTNEKLFF. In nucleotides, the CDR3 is TGCGCCAGCAGCCCAGGACAGGGAGCAACAACTAATGAAAAACTGTTTTTT.

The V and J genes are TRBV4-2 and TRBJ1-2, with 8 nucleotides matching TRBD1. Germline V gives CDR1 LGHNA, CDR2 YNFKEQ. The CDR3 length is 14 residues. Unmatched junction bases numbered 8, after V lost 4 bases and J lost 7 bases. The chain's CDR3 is CASSPWTGMVGYTF. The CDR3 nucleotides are TGTGCCAGCAGCCCATGGACAGGGATGGTTGGCTACACCTTC.